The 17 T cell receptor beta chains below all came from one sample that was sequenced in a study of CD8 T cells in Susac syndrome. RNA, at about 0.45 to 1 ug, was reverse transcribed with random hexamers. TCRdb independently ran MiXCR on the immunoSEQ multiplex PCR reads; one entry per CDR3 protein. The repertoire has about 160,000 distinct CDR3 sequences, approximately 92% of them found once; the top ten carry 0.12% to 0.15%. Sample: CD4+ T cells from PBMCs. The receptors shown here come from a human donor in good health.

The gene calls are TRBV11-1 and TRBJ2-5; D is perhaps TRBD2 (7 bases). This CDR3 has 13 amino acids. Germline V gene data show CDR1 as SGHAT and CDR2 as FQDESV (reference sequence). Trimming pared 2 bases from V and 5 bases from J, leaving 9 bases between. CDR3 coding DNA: TGTGCCAGCAGCTTACCGGGGGGCGAGACCCAGTACTTC. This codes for CASSLPGGETQYF.

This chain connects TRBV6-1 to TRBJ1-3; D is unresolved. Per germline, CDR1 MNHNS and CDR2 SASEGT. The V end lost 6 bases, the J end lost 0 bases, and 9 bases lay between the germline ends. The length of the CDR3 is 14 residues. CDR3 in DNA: TGTGCCAGCAGGGCACCAAGCTCTGGAAACACCATATATTTT. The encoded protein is CASRAPSSGNTIYF.

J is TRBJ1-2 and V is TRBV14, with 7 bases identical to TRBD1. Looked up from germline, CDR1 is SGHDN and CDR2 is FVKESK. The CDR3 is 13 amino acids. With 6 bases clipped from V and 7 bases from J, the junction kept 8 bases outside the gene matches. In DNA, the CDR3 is TGTGCCAGCAGTCGACAGGGAGCACTTGGCTACACCTTC. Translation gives CASSRQGALGYTF.

CDR3 residues: CASSLEAGAGGYTF. CDR3 nucleotides: TGCGCCAGCAGCTTGGAGGCAGGGGCTGGAGGCTACACCTTC. The chain couples TRBV5-1 to TRBJ1-2, with D maybe TRBD1 (6 bases). Germline-derived CDR1 and CDR2 are SGHRS and YFSETQ. The CDR3 extends over 14 amino acids. Trimming removed 0 bases from V and 8 bases from J, with 14 bases in between.

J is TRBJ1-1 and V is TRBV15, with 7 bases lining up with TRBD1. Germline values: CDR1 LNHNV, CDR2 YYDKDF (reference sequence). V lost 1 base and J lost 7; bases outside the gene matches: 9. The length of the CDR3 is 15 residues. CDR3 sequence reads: CATSRGAGGLSEAFF. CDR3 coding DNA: TGTGCCACCAGCAGAGGAGCAGGGGGACTTAGTGAAGCTTTCTTT.

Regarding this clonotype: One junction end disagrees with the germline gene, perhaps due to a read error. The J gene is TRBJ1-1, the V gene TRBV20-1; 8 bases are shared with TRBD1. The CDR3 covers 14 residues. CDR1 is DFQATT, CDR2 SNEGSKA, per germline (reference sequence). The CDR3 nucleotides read TGCAGTGCCAGCCTCGGACAGGGACGTACTGAAGTTTTCTTT. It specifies CSASLGQGRTEVFF.

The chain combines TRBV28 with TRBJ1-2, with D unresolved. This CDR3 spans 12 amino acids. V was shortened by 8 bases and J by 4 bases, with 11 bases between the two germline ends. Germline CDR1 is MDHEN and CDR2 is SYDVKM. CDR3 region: CASGRPSYGYTF. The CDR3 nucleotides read TGTGCCAGCGGAAGGCCTTCCTATGGCTACACCTTC.

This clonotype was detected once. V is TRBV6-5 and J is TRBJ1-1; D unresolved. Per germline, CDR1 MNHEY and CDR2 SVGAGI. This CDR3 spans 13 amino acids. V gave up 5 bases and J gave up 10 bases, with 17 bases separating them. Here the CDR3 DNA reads TGTGCCAGCAGTCCATACTCATCGGATGGAGCTTTCTTT. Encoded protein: CASSPYSSDGAFF.

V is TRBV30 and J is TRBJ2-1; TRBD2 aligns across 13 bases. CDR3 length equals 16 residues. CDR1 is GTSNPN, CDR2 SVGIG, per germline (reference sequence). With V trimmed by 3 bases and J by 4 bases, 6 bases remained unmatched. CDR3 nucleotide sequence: TGTGCCTGGAGCAAGGGGACTAGCGGGGTATACAATGAGCAGTTCTTC. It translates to CAWSKGTSGVYNEQFF.

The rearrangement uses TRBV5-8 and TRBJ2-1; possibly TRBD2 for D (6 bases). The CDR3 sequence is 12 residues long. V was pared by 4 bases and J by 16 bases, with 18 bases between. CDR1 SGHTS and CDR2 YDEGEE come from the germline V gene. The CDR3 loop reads CASSTPGLLYFF. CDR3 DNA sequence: TGTGCCAGCAGCACTCCGGGACTCCTTTACTTCTTC.

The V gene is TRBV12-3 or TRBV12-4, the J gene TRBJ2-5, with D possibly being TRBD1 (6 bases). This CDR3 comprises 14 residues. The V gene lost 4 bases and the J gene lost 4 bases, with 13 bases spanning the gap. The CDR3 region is CASSYRVSGETQYF. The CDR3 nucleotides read TGTGCCAGCAGTTACAGGGTATCGGGAGAGACCCAGTACTTC.

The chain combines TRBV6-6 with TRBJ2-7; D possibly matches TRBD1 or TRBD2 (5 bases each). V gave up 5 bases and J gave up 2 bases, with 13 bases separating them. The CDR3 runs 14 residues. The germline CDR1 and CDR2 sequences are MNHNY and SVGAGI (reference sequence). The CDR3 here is CASSRDPSTYEQYF. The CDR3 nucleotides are TGTGCCAGCAGTCGGGACCCCTCTACCTACGAGCAGTACTTC.

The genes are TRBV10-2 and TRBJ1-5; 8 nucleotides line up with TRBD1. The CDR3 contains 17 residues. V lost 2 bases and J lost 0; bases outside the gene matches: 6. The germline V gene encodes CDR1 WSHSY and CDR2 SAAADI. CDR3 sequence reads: CASSEPRTGLSNQPQHF. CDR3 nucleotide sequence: TGCGCCAGCAGTGAGCCAAGGACAGGGCTTAGCAATCAGCCCCAGCATTTT.

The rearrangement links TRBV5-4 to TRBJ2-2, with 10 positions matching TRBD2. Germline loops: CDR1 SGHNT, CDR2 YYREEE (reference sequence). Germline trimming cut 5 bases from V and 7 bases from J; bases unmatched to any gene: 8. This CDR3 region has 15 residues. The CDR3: CASSEPGTSDGELFF. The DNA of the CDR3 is TGTGCCAGCAGTGAACCCGGGACTAGCGACGGGGAGCTGTTTTTT.

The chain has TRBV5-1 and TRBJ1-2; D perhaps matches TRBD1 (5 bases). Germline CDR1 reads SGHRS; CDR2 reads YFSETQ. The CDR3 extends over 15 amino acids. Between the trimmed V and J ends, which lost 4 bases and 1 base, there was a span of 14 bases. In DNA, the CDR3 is TGCGCCAGCAGCCCCGGACACTCTAATAACTATGGCTACACCTTC. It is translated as CASSPGHSNNYGYTF.

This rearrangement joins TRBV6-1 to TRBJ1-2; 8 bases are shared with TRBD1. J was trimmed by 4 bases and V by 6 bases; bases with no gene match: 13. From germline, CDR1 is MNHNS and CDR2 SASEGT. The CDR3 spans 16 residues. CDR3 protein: CASRNLQGALSYGYTF. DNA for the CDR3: TGTGCCAGCAGAAACCTCCAGGGGGCGCTTAGCTATGGCTACACCTTC.

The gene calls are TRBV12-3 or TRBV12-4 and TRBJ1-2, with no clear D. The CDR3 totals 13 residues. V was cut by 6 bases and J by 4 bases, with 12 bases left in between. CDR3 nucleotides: TGTGCCAGCAGCCTAGGGCTCTTCTATGGCTACACCTTC. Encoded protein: CASSLGLFYGYTF.